This TCR beta chain was captured by sequencing in a study of blood T cell repertoires in COVID-19 (dated by TCRdb to 2018 to 2021). At the level of the whole study: The collaborator samples originated in the United States, Italy and Spain and spanned the acute and convalescent phases of COVID-19. The material from the prospective study consisted of cDNA or gDNA derived from T cells, B-cell-depleted T cells, or PBMCs. The dataset comprised deeply sampled blood TCRbeta repertoires from subjects exposed to, actively infected with, or recovered from COVID-19. The repertoires were released in a freely available public database meant as a resource for research on the immune response to SARS-CoV-2. The samples were drawn from the first 160 participants of the ongoing ImmuneRACE study and from 1,254 subjects provided by 6 global collaborators. Sample metadata almost always included a de-identified subject ID, COVID-19 status, age in years and sex. Where available, HLA class I and class II types were taken from metadata supplied by the sample provider and were not determined by assay-based typing. The investigation overall reported the following: Clinical and demographic metadata were provided uncurated, with the amount varying by source and participant.

From V the trimming removes 5 bases and from J it removes 3 bases, while the gene matches leave 10 bases of the junction unaccounted for. Sequences LNHDA (CDR1) and SQIVND (CDR2) are obtained from the germline V gene (reference sequence). The CDR3 spans 15 residues, from the cysteine through the phenylalanine. The only DNA kept is the CDR3, 45 bases in frame from the first base. The immunoSEQ Assay, a bias-controlled multiplex PCR, was used to amplify TCRbeta CDR3 regions from genomic DNA. The paper's processing steps were these. Nucleated cell counts per sample were estimated from amplification of reference gene primers within the assay. To quantify the absolute abundance of each unique TCRbeta CDR3 rearrangement, sequence reads were collapsed and filtered. Productive Simpson clonality was computed per sample as the square root of Simpson's diversity index over productive rearrangements. Imported from immuneACCESS, the table was reduced by TCRdb to in-frame sequences with V and J called. These copies leave out some clones; in studies compared against another copy, an unresolved V gene accounts for under half, and the cause of the remainder is not known. V and J calls and clone size are given by that table; D and trimming were obtained from the DNA. A total of under 20,000 clones appear in this sample, approximately 90% of them only once. The ten largest clonotypes hold about 8.3% of the sample.

Collaborating institutions collected whole blood in K2EDTA tubes following their own protocols. For TCRbeta analysis, collaborator samples were shipped as frozen whole blood, as isolated PBMCs, or as DNA extracted from either sample type. Remarks on this clone: What this receptor recognizes is not known. Nothing much larger sits one base from this clone, and base qualities are not available.

This clonotype was sampled from a human donor in a cohort sampled during active COVID-19. The donor label of this sample is uncertain. The specimen sequenced was peripheral blood. This chain joins TRBV19 to TRBJ2-7; the junction holds 7 bases that match TRBD1. The bases are TGTGCCAGTAGTCCACGTCGGGGACAGCGCTACGAGCAGTACTTC. Its coded protein is CASSPRRGQRYEQYF.